The 11 T cell receptor beta chains presented below share a single source sample, sequenced in a study of cytomegalovirus exposure and HLA in healthy donors. A multiplex PCR was run with 60 Vbeta primers and 13 Jbeta primers. Clones were sequenced by immunoSEQ multiplex PCR, and TCRdb holds only the in-frame ones, with some missing. Among about 160,000 clones listed, 80% were seen once. Input material: PBMCs. The receptors were gathered from a man aged 30 to 45 in good health and CMV-seronegative.

In this sample, this clone turned up once. The J gene is TRBJ2-5, the V gene TRBV6-5, with TRBD1 matching 7 bases. The CDR3 has 14 residues. Germline V gene lookup returns CDR1 MNHEY and CDR2 SVGAGI. J lost 3 bases, V lost 4 bases, and 5 bases had no gene match. The CDR3 here is CASSSFQGEETQYF. CDR3 DNA sequence: TGTGCCAGCAGTTCTTTCCAGGGGGAAGAGACCCAGTACTTC.

The chain uses TRBV5-1 and TRBJ1-1; the D gene is possibly TRBD1 (6 bases). Between the trimmed V and J ends, which lost 4 bases and 7 bases, there was a span of 11 bases. CDR1 SGHRS and CDR2 YFSETQ come from the germline V gene. This CDR3 spans 12 amino acids. The CDR3 DNA sequence: TGCGCCAGCAGCGTCAACAGGGATGAAGCTTTCTTT. Amino acid sequence: CASSVNRDEAFF.

The chain employs TRBV6-5 and TRBJ1-2; TRBD1 matches 7 bases. CDR1 MNHEY and CDR2 SVGAGI come from the germline V gene. Unmatched junction bases numbered 10, after V lost 5 bases and J lost 4 bases. CDR3 length: 15 residues. The CDR3 region is CASSRSGQLSYGYTF. DNA for the CDR3: TGTGCCAGCAGTCGTTCGGGACAGTTGAGCTATGGCTACACCTTC.

The chain combines TRBV15 with TRBJ2-7, with 9 bases fitting TRBD2. Germline-derived CDR1 and CDR2 are LNHNV and YYDKDF (reference sequence). After removal of 8 bases from V and 2 bases from J, the junction contained 16 bases not matched to a gene. CDR3 length: 17 residues. The chain's CDR3 is CATVEDLIGGRAYEQYF. CDR3 DNA sequence: TGTGCCACCGTTGAGGACCTGATAGGCGGGAGGGCCTACGAGCAGTACTTC.

In its sample, this clone was seen a few times. The CDR3, as DNA: TGTGCCAGCAGCTCCGGGACAGGGATTATCGCGAACACCGGGGAGCTGTTTTTT. The encoded protein is CASSSGTGIIANTGELFF. The rearrangement uses TRBV7-9 and TRBJ2-2; TRBD1 matches 9 bases. From germline, CDR1 is SEHNR and CDR2 FQNEAQ (reference sequence). The CDR3 loop spans 18 amino acids. V shed 4 bases, J shed 0 bases, and the junction held 9 bases outside the gene matches.

There are a few counts of this clone. Written as DNA, the CDR3 is TGTGCCACAGGTGGGGGGGGCCGGGCAGATACGCAGTATTTT. It encodes CATGGGGRADTQYF. The chain couples TRBV19 to TRBJ2-3; D is perhaps TRBD2 (7 bases). The CDR3 loop spans 14 amino acids. V was trimmed by 10 bases and J by 4 bases, leaving 18 bases between them. The V gene's germline CDR1 is LNHDA and CDR2 SQIVND (reference sequence).

V is TRBV28 and J is TRBJ1-4; possible D gene TRBD1, 6 bases. Germline V gene lookup returns CDR1 MDHEN and CDR2 SYDVKM. The CDR3 sequence is 15 residues long. V lost 5 bases and J 2 bases, leaving 12 bases between the germline ends. The CDR3 DNA reads as TGTGCCAGCAGTCAAGTACAGGGTACTAATGAAAAACTGTTTTTT. It yields the protein CASSQVQGTNEKLFF.

V gene TRBV5-6 combines with J gene TRBJ1-5; D may be TRBD1 (5 bases). In germline, CDR1 is SGHDT, CDR2 YYEEEE. V lost 0 bases and J 7 bases, leaving 8 bases between the germline ends. The CDR3 extends over 13 amino acids. The CDR3 here is CASSLGDSQPQHF. The CDR3 DNA reads TGTGCCAGCAGCTTGGGGGACTCCCAGCCCCAGCATTTT.

The CDR3 coding sequence is TGTGCCACCAGCAGAGGGTTAGCGGGACCTCAGATCCAAGAGACCCAGTACTTC. This sequence encodes CATSRGLAGPQIQETQYF. The chain carries TRBV15 and TRBJ2-5; the match to TRBD2 covers 8 bases. CDR3 length equals 18 residues. CDR1 is LNHNV and CDR2 is YYDKDF in the germline V gene (reference sequence). J lost 1 base, V lost 1 base, and 11 bases had no gene match.

The V call is TRBV28, the J call TRBJ1-2; weak D call: TRBD1 (5 bases). Germline V gene sequence: CDR1 MDHEN, CDR2 SYDVKM. This CDR3 region has 15 residues. V was pared by 2 bases and J by 4 bases, with 14 bases between. CDR3 DNA sequence: TGTGCCAGCAGTTTACCCTCGGGGGGTCCCTATGGCTACACCTTC. Its protein product is CASSLPSGGPYGYTF.

This rearrangement joins TRBV19 to TRBJ2-1; 11 bases fit TRBD2. V gave up 1 base and J gave up 1 base; unmatched junction bases: 0. This CDR3 comprises 16 residues. Germline-derived CDR1 and CDR2 are LNHDA and SQIVND (reference sequence). In nucleotides, the CDR3 is TGTGCCAGTAGTATAGTAGCGGGGGGGTCCTACAATGAGCAGTTCTTC. It is translated as CASSIVAGGSYNEQFF.